Each of the 14 T cell receptor beta chains below was sequenced from the same sample in a study of cytomegalovirus exposure and HLA in healthy donors. It was with 60 Vbeta and 13 Jbeta primers that the PCR ran. TCRdb's table, derived via immunoSEQ multiplex PCR, lists solely in-frame clones and lacks some. Of a few hundred thousand clones listed, 80% to 95% were seen once; the top ten hold about 1.8%. Sequencing used PBMCs. The receptors shown here come from a girl between 2 and 10 years old in good health and CMV-seronegative.

The chain combines TRBV6-1 with TRBJ1-5; the match to TRBD1 covers 9 bases. Germline V gives CDR1 MNHNS, CDR2 SASEGT. J lost 2 bases, V lost 6 bases, and 5 bases had no gene match. The length of the CDR3 is 15 residues. CDR3 sequence (DNA): TGTGCCAGCAGAGAACAGGGGGCGGGCAATCAGCCCCAGCATTTT. Its translation: CASREQGAGNQPQHF.

This rearrangement joins TRBV19 to TRBJ2-5; tentatively, D is TRBD1 (6 bases). The CDR3 extends over 14 amino acids. Between the trimmed V and J ends, which lost 6 bases and 2 bases, there was a span of 13 bases. Per the germline V gene, CDR1 is LNHDA and CDR2 is SQIVND (reference sequence). The CDR3 reads CASRADRKQETQYF. The CDR3 coding sequence is TGTGCCAGTAGAGCGGACAGAAAACAAGAGACCCAGTACTTC. Using reference TRBV19 and TRBJ2-5 for the parts outside the CDR3, the full variable domain is DGGITQSPKYLFRKEGQNVTLSCEQNLNHDAMYWYRQDPGQGLRLIYYSQIVNDFQKGDIAEGYSVSREKKESFPLTVTSAQKNPTAFYLCASRADRKQETQYFGPGTRLLVL.

The V call is TRBV19, the J call TRBJ2-5; TRBD2 agrees at 7 bases. Germline values: CDR1 LNHDA, CDR2 SQIVND (reference sequence). The V segment lost 1 base and the J segment 3 bases; nucleotides outside the gene matches: 2. This CDR3 has 14 amino acids. CDR3 DNA sequence: TGTGCCAGTAGTATAGGGGGAGGGAAAGAGACCCAGTACTTC. It is translated as CASSIGGGKETQYF.

This rearrangement joins TRBV2 to TRBJ2-7; 9 nucleotides agree with TRBD2. CDR1 and CDR2 from the germline V gene are SNHLY and FYNNEI. CDR3 size: 15 residues. Trimming cost V 6 bases and J 3 bases; bases outside gene matches: 9. The CDR3 DNA follows: TGTGCCAGCAGGGGCAGTCTAGCGGGGAGCTACGAGCAGTACTTC. Translated, it gives CASRGSLAGSYEQYF.

V is TRBV5-6 and J is TRBJ2-7; 7 positions match TRBD2. Germline CDR1 is SGHDT and CDR2 is YYEEEE. The CDR3 consists of 13 residues. V shed 0 bases and J 4 bases; nucleotides not matched to a gene: 1. The chain's CDR3 is CASSLGTRYEQYF. The DNA for the CDR3 is TGTGCCAGCAGCTTGGGGACTAGATACGAGCAGTACTTC.

The chain employs TRBV19 and TRBJ1-2; D gene ambiguous. Trimming took 4 bases from V and 7 from J, leaving 10 bases between them. The CDR3 covers 12 residues. The germline V gene has CDR1 LNHDA and CDR2 SQIVND (reference sequence). In DNA, the CDR3 is TGTGCCAGTAGTACCACCGCTACTGGCTACACCTTC. This encodes CASSTTATGYTF.

The table lists this clone with a count of one. The chain has TRBV2 and TRBJ2-2, with TRBD1 identical over 9 bases. Germline loops: CDR1 SNHLY, CDR2 FYNNEI. This CDR3 has 14 amino acids. With V trimmed by 6 bases and J by 6 bases, 5 bases remained unmatched. CDR3 residues: CASRWDRDAGELFF. In DNA form, the CDR3 reads TGTGCCAGCAGGTGGGACAGGGATGCCGGGGAGCTGTTTTTT.

The gene calls are TRBV18 and TRBJ2-3; 13 nucleotides match TRBD2. In germline, CDR1 is KGHSH, CDR2 LQKENI. This CDR3 is built from 17 residues. J was trimmed by 2 bases and V by 5 bases; bases with no gene match: 7. The CDR3 reads CASSSGLAGDDTDTQYF. The CDR3 DNA is TGTGCCAGCTCATCAGGACTAGCGGGGGATGACACAGATACGCAGTATTTT.

This clone was observed a handful of times. This chain joins TRBV5-4 and TRBJ2-4, with D maybe TRBD2 (6 bases). Germline V lookup: CDR1 SGHNT, CDR2 YYREEE (reference sequence). The length of the CDR3 is 15 residues. V lost 3 bases to trimming and J lost 4 bases, with 14 bases between them. CDR3 DNA sequence: TGTGCCAGCAGCTGGGGGGACCTGGGGAAAAACATTCAGTACTTC. Its translation: CASSWGDLGKNIQYF.

The chain links TRBV10-1 to TRBJ1-2; D is undetermined. With 5 bases removed from V and 2 bases from J, the gap between germline ends came to 9 bases. Germline V gene sequence: CDR1 WNHNN, CDR2 SYGVQD (reference sequence). The CDR3 is made up of 13 amino acids. CDR3 protein: CASSSGRNYGYTF. CDR3 DNA sequence: TGCGCCAGCAGTTCGGGAAGAAACTATGGCTACACCTTC.

The chain has TRBV28 and TRBJ2-2; 7 bases line up with TRBD1. With 3 bases clipped from V and 2 bases from J, the junction kept 6 bases outside the gene matches. Germline V gene sequence: CDR1 MDHEN, CDR2 SYDVKM. CDR3 length equals 16 residues. The CDR3 sequence is CASSFGTAINTGELFF. The DNA of the CDR3 is TGTGCCAGCAGTTTCGGGACAGCCATAAACACCGGGGAGCTGTTTTTT.

The V and J genes are TRBV29-1 and TRBJ2-4, with D tentatively TRBD2 (6 bases). Per the germline V gene, CDR1 is SQVTM and CDR2 is ANQGSEA. With 1 base removed from V and 4 bases from J, the gap between germline ends came to 11 bases. CDR3 length: 14 residues. CDR3 in DNA: TGCAGCGTTGAAGGGGCAGGAGGGAAAAACATTCAGTACTTC. Translated, it gives CSVEGAGGKNIQYF.

The chain employs TRBV19 and TRBJ1-2; D may be TRBD1 (6 bases). CDR3 length: 11 residues. Looked up from germline, CDR1 is LNHDA and CDR2 is SQIVND (reference sequence). The V end lost 7 bases, the J end lost 9 bases, and 12 bases lay between the germline ends. CDR3 in amino acids: CASTTGSSYTF. CDR3 DNA: TGTGCCAGTACTACAGGGAGCAGCTACACCTTC.

The chain couples TRBV7-2 to TRBJ2-7; TRBD1 matches 7 bases. Germline V gene sequence: CDR1 SGHTA, CDR2 FQGNSA. CDR3 length: 14 residues. As DNA, the CDR3 is TGTGGACGCATTAAGGGACAGCGCTCCTACGAGCAGTACTTC. It encodes CGRIKGQRSYEQYF.